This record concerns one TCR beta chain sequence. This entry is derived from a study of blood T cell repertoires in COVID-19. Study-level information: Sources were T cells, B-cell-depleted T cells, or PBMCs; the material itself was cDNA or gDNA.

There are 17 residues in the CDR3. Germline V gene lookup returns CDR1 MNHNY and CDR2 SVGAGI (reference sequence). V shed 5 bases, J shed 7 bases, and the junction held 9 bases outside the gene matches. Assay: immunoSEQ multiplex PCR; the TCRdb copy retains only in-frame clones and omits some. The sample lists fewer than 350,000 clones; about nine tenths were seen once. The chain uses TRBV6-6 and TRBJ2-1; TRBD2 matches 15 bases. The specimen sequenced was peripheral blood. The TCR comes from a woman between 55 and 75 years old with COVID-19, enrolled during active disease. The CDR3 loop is CASSQRGLAGGGNEQFF. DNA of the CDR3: TGTGCCAGCAGTCAACGGGGACTAGCGGGGGGCGGGAATGAGCAGTTCTTC.